The entry below gives a single T cell receptor beta chain sequence along with its context. No antigen is known for it. Naive CD45RA+ and memory CD45RA-negative subsets were split from CD4+ cells. Original handling: Junction-only sequences produced by ImmunoSEQ had no quality scores, so filtering differed. Profiling relied on immunoSEQ multiplex PCR, and the TCRdb table lists in-frame clones only, not all of them. V and J calls and clone size come straight from that table; D and trimming were deduced from the DNA. The table lists about 2.4 million clones, roughly 92% of them singletons, with 0.11% to 0.15% in the top ten. The CDR3 is made up of 16 amino acids. This record belongs to a study of shared clonotypes between healthy human individuals. Study in general: The plates for each donor numbered three CD4 naive, three CD4 memory, two CD8 naive and one CD8 memory. The study's findings and limits: On the whole, naive subsets had larger estimated richness than memory subsets had.

This chain joins TRBV21-1 and TRBJ2-1; the table calls TRBD2, which could not be checked here. TRBV21-1 is classified as a pseudogene. Specimen: naive CD4+ T cells sorted from blood. Subset indicated: CD45RA+ positively selected. The clonotype was recovered from a man aged 18 to 29 in good health. In DNA, the CDR3 is TGTGCCAGCAGCAAAGTTAAGCGGGAGCGCTACAATGAGCAGTTCTTC. Translating it yields CASSKVKRERYNEQFF.